This T cell receptor (beta chain) is from a study of blood T cell repertoires in COVID-19. Background on the study: Donors in the United States, Italy and Spain gave samples during acute or convalescent COVID-19.

The CDR3 is made up of 11 amino acids. Trimming shortened V by 1 base and J by 6 bases, and 7 bases separated the two germline ends. Germline V CDR1 and CDR2: DFQATT, SNEGSKA (reference sequence). Original data processing: Reference gene primer amplification yielded estimated nucleated cell counts. TCRdb's copy holds only in-frame clones and misses some; the assay was immunoSEQ multiplex PCR. Clone size and the V and J calls come from that table; the DNA yielded D and trimming. Of about 130,000 clones listed, about four fifths are singletons. The source is a woman aged 45-59 years with acute or convalescent COVID-19. Material for sequencing was peripheral blood. The chain couples TRBV20-1 to TRBJ2-7; D remains unclear. The DNA of the CDR3 is TGCAGTGCTAGAGTTACGGGCGAGCAGTACTTC. Its translation is CSARVTGEQYF.